This T cell receptor beta chain appears in the sequencing data of a study of molecular identifiers for immune sequencing clone quantification. Across the whole study: Replicates involved a five-way split of RNA from approximately 20,000 or 98,000 naive CD8 cells, with sequencing of four. Study-wide points: The study found clones above 20 RNA copies held over 97% of effector molecules and under 1% in naive cells. Jurkat TCR RNA from one cell was spiked into approximately 1 million naive cells, and it was reportedly detectable there. Underestimated sizes of highly expanded clones could result from identical TCR molecules that share a barcode.

The CDR3 totals 14 residues. The V gene's germline CDR1 is MDHEN and CDR2 SYDVKM. Trimming cost V 8 bases and J 4 bases, with 15 bases left between them. From the PCR reads, TCRdb called clonotypes with MiXCR, one entry per CDR3 protein. This table holds roughly 100,000 distinct CDR3 sequences, around 37% found once. Worth noting for this clonotype: The antigen is unknown.

The source is a human donor in good health. Some libraries in this study had Jurkat cell RNA spiked in. This chain joins TRBV28 and TRBJ1-5, with D possibly TRBD1 on 5 matching bases. Input material: naive CD8+ T cells from blood, with Jurkat cell RNA spiked in. This sample's subset: FACS-sorted CD8+CD4-CCR7+CD45RA+ naive T cells. As DNA, the CDR3 is TGTGCCAGCTGTTCGCGACAGCAGAATCAGCCCCAGCATTTT. This translates into CASCSRQQNQPQHF.